A single sample gave rise to the 19 T cell receptor beta chains below, sequenced in a study of cytomegalovirus exposure and HLA in healthy donors. The study ran its PCR with 60 Vbeta and 13 Jbeta primers. Libraries were prepared by immunoSEQ multiplex PCR; TCRdb keeps only in-frame clonotypes and omits some of them. The repertoire holds approximately 110,000 clones, with around 78% as singletons. Sequencing was performed on PBMCs. The receptors derive from a male donor in good health and CMV-seronegative.

In nucleotides, the CDR3 is TGTGCCAGCAGCTTGGGCAGGAGCAATCAGCCCCAGCATTTT. This gives the protein CASSLGRSNQPQHF. The rearrangement links TRBV5-6 to TRBJ1-5; no clear D gene. The CDR3 has 14 residues. Germline CDR1 and CDR2: SGHDT and YYEEEE. With 0 bases removed from V and 1 base from J, the gap between germline ends came to 5 bases.

V gene TRBV6-1 combines with J gene TRBJ1-4, with 10 nucleotides matching TRBD1. The CDR3 length is 15 residues. Unmatched junction bases numbered 8, after V lost 7 bases and J lost 6 bases. From germline, CDR1 is MNHNS and CDR2 SASEGT. The CDR3 DNA reads TGTGCCAGCAACGACAGGGGGCGGTTTTATGAAAAACTGTTTTTT. This encodes CASNDRGRFYEKLFF.

The J gene is TRBJ2-6, the V gene TRBV10-3; 7 bases are a match to TRBD2. CDR3 length equals 17 residues. The V segment lost 4 bases and the J segment 0 bases; nucleotides outside the gene matches: 6. Germline loops: CDR1 ENHRY, CDR2 SYGVKD. In DNA form, the CDR3 reads TGTGCCATCAGTGGGACGGGAGGTCCCTCTGGGGCCAACGTCCTGACTTTC. As protein: CAISGTGGPSGANVLTF.

In its sample, this clone was seen once. The J gene is TRBJ2-7, the V gene TRBV30; tentative D call: TRBD2 (5 bases). CDR1 is GTSNPN and CDR2 is SVGIG in the germline V gene (reference sequence). CDR3 length: 13 residues. V was trimmed by 0 bases and J by 1 base, leaving 7 bases between them. The CDR3 nucleotides are TGTGCCTGGAGTGTAGAGCGGTCCTACGAGCAGTACTTC. Translation gives CAWSVERSYEQYF.

The rearrangement uses TRBV2 and TRBJ2-7, with 12 bases identical to TRBD2. Germline CDR1 SNHLY, CDR2 FYNNEI. The CDR3 is made up of 15 amino acids. Germline trimming cut 4 bases from V and 3 bases from J; bases unmatched to any gene: 4. In DNA, the CDR3 is TGTGCCAGCAGTGGGCCTAGCGGGGGGGTCTACGAGCAGTACTTC. Protein sequence: CASSGPSGGVYEQYF.

This chain links TRBV6-1 with TRBJ2-1; 7 positions agree with TRBD1. With 7 bases clipped from V and 3 bases from J, the junction kept 6 bases outside the gene matches. CDR1 is MNHNS, CDR2 SASEGT, per germline. This CDR3 contains 14 residues. The CDR3 spells CASIAPGGYNEQFF. DNA of the CDR3: TGTGCCAGCATCGCCCCAGGGGGCTACAATGAGCAGTTCTTC.

This clone occurred a few times. The chain employs TRBV6-1 and TRBJ2-1; 12 bases match TRBD2. Germline V gene lookup returns CDR1 MNHNS and CDR2 SASEGT. This CDR3 spans 14 amino acids. V dropped 2 bases and J dropped 7; count of bases not matched to a gene: 0. CDR3 sequence reads: CASSELAGGNEQFF. The CDR3 nucleotides are TGTGCCAGCAGTGAACTAGCGGGAGGGAATGAGCAGTTCTTC.

CDR3 region: CASSPGGYQPQHF. In DNA form, the CDR3 reads TGTGCCAGCTCACCAGGGGGCTACCAGCCCCAGCATTTT. The V and J genes are TRBV18 and TRBJ1-5; perhaps TRBD1 as D (6 bases). This CDR3 has 13 amino acids. CDR1 and CDR2 from the germline V gene are KGHSH and LQKENI. The ends were cut back, 2 bases at V and 7 bases at J, with 9 bases in the middle.

J is TRBJ1-2 and V is TRBV7-9; D perhaps matches TRBD1 (5 bases). Germline V gene lookup returns CDR1 SEHNR and CDR2 FQNEAQ (reference sequence). This CDR3 contains 15 residues. Deletions cut 8 bases from V and 2 bases from J, with 18 bases between. The CDR3 nucleotides are TGTGCCAGCTGGGGGTCGGGGGTCTACAACTATGGCTACACCTTC. It encodes CASWGSGVYNYGYTF.

V gene TRBV2 combines with J gene TRBJ2-6; TRBD1 is a possible D gene (5 bases). CDR3 length equals 17 residues. Germline CDR1 reads SNHLY; CDR2 reads FYNNEI. Trimming left V 1 base short and J 1 base short, with 11 bases between. The CDR3 region is CASSEGPKGSGANVLTF. DNA of the CDR3: TGTGCCAGCAGTGAAGGTCCGAAGGGGTCTGGGGCCAACGTCCTGACTTTC.

The chain has TRBV27 and TRBJ2-1, with 7 bases fitting TRBD1. Germline CDR1 MNHEY, CDR2 SMNVEV (reference sequence). J lost 5 bases, V lost 2 bases, and 9 bases had no gene match. The CDR3 is 16 residues long. CDR3 bases: TGTGCCAGCAGTTTAGGTTCGGGACAGCGGCACAATGAGCAGTTCTTC. Protein product: CASSLGSGQRHNEQFF.

The V call is TRBV7-2, the J call TRBJ2-7; TRBD1 might be the D (6 bases). V was cut by 1 base and J by 5 bases, with 12 bases left in between. Per germline, CDR1 SGHTA and CDR2 FQGNSA. There are 14 residues in the CDR3. The CDR3 loop is CASSLDNRVHEQYF. The CDR3 DNA reads as TGTGCCAGCAGCTTAGACAACAGGGTCCACGAGCAGTACTTC.

This sequence joins TRBV5-1 and TRBJ1-2; 7 bases are shared with TRBD1. Germline loops: CDR1 SGHRS, CDR2 YFSETQ. J lost 5 bases, V lost 0 bases, and 4 bases had no gene match. The CDR3 extends over 14 amino acids. In nucleotides, the CDR3 is TGCGCCAGCAGCTTGGGGGACAGCCTTTATGGCTACACCTTC. It codes for CASSLGDSLYGYTF.

The chain employs TRBV19 and TRBJ1-5, with a weak D call TRBD1 (6 bases). V was clipped by 5 bases and J by 3 bases, with 14 bases between them. The CDR3 loop spans 15 amino acids. Germline V gene sequence: CDR1 LNHDA, CDR2 SQIVND (reference sequence). The CDR3: CASSLRTALNQPQHF. CDR3 in DNA: TGTGCCAGTAGTCTGAGGACAGCTCTCAATCAGCCCCAGCATTTT.

The gene calls are TRBV29-1 and TRBJ1-2; TRBD1 agrees at 7 bases. The V gene's germline CDR1 is SQVTM and CDR2 ANQGSEA. V trimming: 1 base; J trimming: 10 bases; junction bases outside the gene matches: 6. The CDR3 consists of 12 residues. CDR3 in DNA: TGCAGCGTTGAAGCGGCAGGGGGTTACTACACCTTC. Translated, it gives CSVEAAGGYYTF.

For the CDR3, the DNA is TGCGCCAGCAGCCAAGTAAGCGGATACGGGACTGGAGCCGGAGAACAGTACTTC. Translating it yields CASSQVSGYGTGAGEQYF. This sequence joins TRBV4-1 and TRBJ2-4; possibly TRBD2 for D (6 bases). Trimming removed 1 base at V and 13 bases at J, with 29 bases between. Germline CDR1 is MGHRA and CDR2 is YSYEKL. The CDR3 has 18 amino acids.

The chain recombines TRBV7-8 with TRBJ2-3, with 9 bases fitting TRBD1. There are 16 residues in the CDR3. Germline V gene data show CDR1 as SGHVS and CDR2 as FQNEAQ. V lost 5 bases and J lost 0; bases outside the gene matches: 6. CDR3: CASSQKQGASTDTQYF. CDR3 in DNA: TGTGCCAGCAGCCAAAAACAGGGGGCGAGCACAGATACGCAGTATTTT.

The rearrangement uses TRBV30 and TRBJ2-5; 7 bases agree with TRBD2. TRBJ2-7 matches the DNA end more closely, so the J call is doubtful. The CDR3 spans 16 residues. The germline gives CDR1 GTSNPN, CDR2 SVGIG (reference sequence). The CDR3 bases are TGTGCCTGGAACCTAGACGGAGCGGGGCAAGCCTACGAGCAGTACTTC. Amino acid sequence: CAWNLDGAGQAYEQYF.

The chain joins TRBV30 to TRBJ1-3; 10 positions match TRBD1. Unmatched junction bases numbered 7, after V lost 2 bases and J lost 3 bases. This CDR3 has 16 residues. Germline CDR1 GTSNPN, CDR2 SVGIG (reference sequence). The CDR3 spells CAWSFPGQGYGNTIYF. CDR3 DNA sequence: TGTGCCTGGAGTTTTCCGGGACAGGGGTATGGAAACACCATATATTTT.